This TCR beta chain derives from a study of Graves' ophthalmopathy and Graves' hyperthyroidism. Study results and caveats: The authors also found most expanded thyroid clonotypes above 0.001 frequency in blood.

About this clonotype: Its antigen is unidentified.

Germline loops: CDR1 MNHNS, CDR2 SASEGT. The CDR3 covers 16 residues. The J segment lost 1 base and the V segment lost 4 bases, leaving 7 bases of the junction unmatched. Ophthalmopathic donors had moderate-to-severe activity, CAS ≥3 and NOSPECS ≥4, with disease that had lasted under 3 months. In this cohort, patients with other autoimmune diseases, uncontrolled infections, pregnancy or lactation were excluded. RNA transcripts provided the template for amplifying TCR beta CDR3 regions. An opening RT-PCR round employed HTBI primers and preceded a second-round multiplex PCR. From the multiplex PCR reads, TCRdb called clonotypes with MiXCR, one entry per CDR3 protein. This table holds 660,000 or so distinct CDR3 sequences, about two fifths found once.

The chain has TRBV6-1 and TRBJ1-1; 9 bases match TRBD1. The TCR originated in an adult man with Graves' ophthalmopathy. The sample consisted of peripheral blood. CDR3 residues: CASSAASGQGNTEAFF. The CDR3, as DNA: TGTGCCAGCAGTGCAGCTTCGGGACAGGGGAACACTGAAGCTTTCTTT.